This T cell receptor (beta chain) was captured in a study of blood T cell repertoires in COVID-19. Study-wide background: T cells, B-cell-depleted T cells, or PBMCs provided the cDNA or gDNA that served as material.

The V end lost 3 bases, the J end lost 2 bases, and 10 bases lay between the germline ends. This CDR3 has 14 residues. The germline CDR1 and CDR2 sequences are SGHAT and FQDESV (reference sequence). The method was immunoSEQ multiplex PCR; TCRdb's version includes in-frame clones alone and lacks a portion of them. The sample has some 170,000 clones; around nine tenths are singletons. The specimen was peripheral blood. The V call is TRBV11-1, the J call TRBJ2-5, with D possibly matching TRBD2 (6 bases). The origin of this receptor is a woman aged 70 to 79 with COVID-19, enrolled during active disease. The chain's CDR3 is CASSFPGLQETQYF. DNA for the CDR3: TGTGCCAGCAGCTTCCCGGGACTTCAAGAGACCCAGTACTTC.